The entry below describes one T cell receptor beta chain. This sample was included in a study of blood T cell repertoires in COVID-19. Study as a whole: Samples came from the United States, Italy and Spain, spanning acute and convalescent COVID-19. In each case, the material was cDNA or gDNA derived from T cells, B-cell-depleted T cells, or PBMCs.

How the authors handled the data: Amplification of reference gene primers provided the estimated nucleated cell counts. Repertoires were generated with immunoSEQ multiplex PCR, while TCRdb's copy carries only in-frame clones and drops some. D and trimming were read from the DNA, whereas the V and J calls and clone size are those reported in that table. Counted here are 70,000 to 90,000 clones, about 88% occurring once; the ten biggest clones make up under 55%. The TCR originated in a human donor in a cohort sampled during active COVID-19. The sample comprised peripheral blood.

CDR3 in DNA: TGTGCCAGCCGGAGCGGGCACACAGATACGCAGTATTTT. As protein: CASRSGHTDTQYF. V and J are TRBV28 and TRBJ2-3; the D gene is possibly TRBD2 (6 bases). V lost 8 bases, J lost 2 bases, and 11 bases lay in between. Per the germline V gene, CDR1 is MDHEN and CDR2 is SYDVKM. The length of the CDR3 is 13 residues.